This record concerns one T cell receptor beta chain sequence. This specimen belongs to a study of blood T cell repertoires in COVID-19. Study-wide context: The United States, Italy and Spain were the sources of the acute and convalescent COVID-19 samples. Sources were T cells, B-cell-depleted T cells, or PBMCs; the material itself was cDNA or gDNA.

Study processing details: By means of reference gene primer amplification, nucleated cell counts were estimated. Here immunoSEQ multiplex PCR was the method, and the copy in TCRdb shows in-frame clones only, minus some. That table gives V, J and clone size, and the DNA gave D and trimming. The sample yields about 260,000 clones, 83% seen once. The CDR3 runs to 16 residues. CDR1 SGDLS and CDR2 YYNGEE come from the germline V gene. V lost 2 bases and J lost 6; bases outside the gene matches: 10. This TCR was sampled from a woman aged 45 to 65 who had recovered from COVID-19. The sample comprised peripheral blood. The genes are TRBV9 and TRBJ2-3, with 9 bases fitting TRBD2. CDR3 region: CASSVTSSGTTDTQYF. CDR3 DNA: TGTGCCAGCAGCGTGACGTCTAGCGGGACGACGGATACGCAGTATTTT.